The clone carrying this TCR beta chain appeared many times. Its antigen is unknown. The data were taken from a study of molecular identifiers for immune sequencing clone quantification. Bulk TCR libraries were made with methods that had been previously described and with listed TCR primers. TCRdb itself ran the PCR reads through MiXCR, one entry per CDR3 protein. This sample has 300,000 to 350,000 distinct CDR3 sequences; roughly a fifth occur once, and the top ten carry 0.75% to 0.85%. Notes on the study in general: Single-cell amounts of spiked Jurkat TCR RNA were reportedly detectable among 950,000 to 1,000,000 naive cells.

The V and J ends lost 6 bases and 5 bases respectively, with 20 bases between them. The CDR3 covers 16 residues. Germline values: CDR1 MNHEY, CDR2 SVGEGT. This chain joins TRBV6-2 or TRBV6-3 and TRBJ1-5; D is possibly TRBD1 (6 bases). Input material: naive CD8+ T cells from blood, with Jurkat cell RNA spiked in. The subset was: FACS-sorted CD8+CD4-CCR7+CD45RA+ naive T cells. The receptor was derived from a human donor in good health. Some libraries in this study had Jurkat cell RNA spiked in. The CDR3 DNA sequence: TGTGCCAGCAGCCCCGGGTGGGGGGGCGACCATCAGCCCCAGCATTTT. Protein product: CASSPGWGGDHQPQHF.